Given below is one TCR beta chain in context. CDR1 is MNHEY, CDR2 SMNVEV, per germline (reference sequence). The junction had 4 bases not matched to a gene; V was cut back by 5 bases and J by 3 bases. CDR3 size: 14 residues. Libraries were prepared by immunoSEQ multiplex PCR; TCRdb keeps only in-frame clonotypes and omits some of them. The sample has roughly 290,000 clones; 65% to 85% are singletons. The sample originates from a study of blood T cell repertoires in COVID-19. The wider study: Sites in the United States, Italy and Spain provided acute and convalescent COVID-19 samples. In each case, the material was cDNA or gDNA derived from T cells, B-cell-depleted T cells, or PBMCs.

Patients of the Seattle cohort, enrolled during active infection, were followed longitudinally. The sequencing sample was made of peripheral blood. This chain uses TRBV27 with TRBJ2-7; 10 bases agree with TRBD2. The TCR comes from an older person with COVID-19, enrolled during active disease. CDR3 amino acids: CASSGAGGLYEQYF. CDR3 in DNA: TGTGCCAGCAGTGGAGCGGGAGGGCTCTACGAGCAGTACTTC.